This entry describes one T cell receptor (beta chain). As yet, its antigen is unknown. The data belong to a study of T cell repertoires in cytomegalovirus infection. Broader study findings: HLA-C-restricted CMV clonotypes gave the most frequent clonotype in two of eight donors.

CDR1 and CDR2 (germline): MNHNS, SASEGT. The V segment lost 6 bases and the J segment 0 bases; nucleotides outside the gene matches: 9. The CDR3 is made up of 16 amino acids. A single record per CDR3 protein comes from TCRdb applying MiXCR to the reads. Altogether 350,000 to 500,000 distinct CDR3 sequences are present, 30% to 40% being singletons, with the ten largest covering about an eighth. The sequencing sample was made of PBMCs. This chain joins TRBV6-1 and TRBJ2-3; 7 positions match TRBD1. The TCR was taken from a human donor in good health (CMV status not recorded). Some clones in this sample may be carry-over from other donors' samples. The CDR3 sequence is CASRGWETGSTDTQYF. CDR3 nucleotide sequence: TGTGCCAGCAGAGGGTGGGAGACAGGGAGCACAGATACGCAGTATTTT.